This entry lists 18 T cell receptor beta chains sequenced from one sample in a study of early T cells in non-severe SARS-CoV-2 infection. TCRdb itself ran the 5' RACE reads through MiXCR, one entry per CDR3 protein. The top ten clones hold under 7% of a sample with 63,000 or so distinct CDR3 sequences, over 10% of them seen once. The sample here was whole blood, taken at baseline. These receptors originate from an adult who was a healthcare worker with PCR-confirmed SARS-CoV-2 infection or an uninfected control (not recorded which).

This clonotype was counted at least ten times. The V and J genes are TRBV5-1 and TRBJ1-2; D perhaps matches TRBD1 (5 bases). CDR1 is SGHRS, CDR2 YFSETQ, per germline. There are 14 residues in the CDR3. Deletions cut 5 bases from V and 6 bases from J, with 17 bases between. CDR3 loop: CASRQQGAVDGYTF. The CDR3 DNA reads as TGCGCCAGCAGGCAGCAGGGAGCGGTCGATGGCTACACCTTC.

This clonotype was recorded at least ten times. The chain is built from TRBV6-2 or TRBV6-3 and TRBJ2-1, with 11 bases fitting TRBD2. The germline CDR1 and CDR2 sequences are MNHEY and SVGEGT. V dropped 7 bases and J dropped 4; count of bases not matched to a gene: 6. CDR3 size: 15 residues. CDR3 coding DNA: TGTGCCAGCATCCAGGCTAGCGGGAGGTACAATGAGCAGTTCTTC. It is translated as CASIQASGRYNEQFF.

This clonotype has just a few counts. The CDR3 DNA reads TGCAGTGCTAGAGAGGGCGGAGGGGACGGGACTGAAGCTTTCTTT. This sequence encodes CSAREGGGDGTEAFF. The rearrangement uses TRBV20-1 and TRBJ1-1, with D maybe TRBD1 (5 bases). The CDR3 has 15 residues. Trimming shortened V by 0 bases and J by 5 bases, and 16 bases separated the two germline ends. Germline CDR1 DFQATT, CDR2 SNEGSKA (reference sequence).

This clonotype was observed a few times. The V and J genes are TRBV20-1 and TRBJ2-3; the match to TRBD2 covers 9 bases. CDR1 DFQATT and CDR2 SNEGSKA come from the germline V gene (reference sequence). Trimming removed 5 bases from V and 3 bases from J; junction bases left unmatched: 12. CDR3 length: 16 amino acids. The CDR3 reads CSASISGGAWTDTQYF. Here the CDR3 DNA reads TGCAGTGCTTCTATTAGCGGGGGAGCTTGGACAGATACGCAGTATTTT.

This clonotype has ten or more counts. The chain uses TRBV18 and TRBJ1-5; 7 positions agree with TRBD1. V lost 4 bases, J lost 1 base, and 7 bases stayed unmatched. Germline V CDR1 and CDR2: KGHSH, LQKENI. The CDR3 is 16 residues long. The DNA for the CDR3 is TGTGCCAGCTCACGAGAACAGGGGAGCAGCAATCAGCCCCAGCATTTT. Protein product: CASSREQGSSNQPQHF.

This sequence joins TRBV12-3 or TRBV12-4 and TRBJ1-2; tentatively, D is TRBD1 (6 bases). There are 14 residues in the CDR3. Trimming removed 6 bases from V and 4 bases from J, with 15 bases in between. CDR3 bases: TGTGCCAGCAGGGAACAGGGATACCGCTATGGCTACACCTTC. It specifies CASREQGYRYGYTF.

The V call is TRBV5-1, the J call TRBJ2-7, with 7 bases fitting TRBD1. The CDR3 length is 12 residues. Per the germline V gene, CDR1 is SGHRS and CDR2 is YFSETQ. The junction had 1 base not matched to a gene; V was cut back by 2 bases and J by 5 bases. The CDR3 DNA is TGCGCCAGCAGCTTTACAGGGGACGAGCAGTACTTC. This translates into CASSFTGDEQYF.

In its sample, this clonotype was seen many times. The chain links TRBV12-3 or TRBV12-4 to TRBJ2-3, with unresolved D. This CDR3 contains 13 residues. The ends were cut back, 3 bases at V and 0 bases at J, with 4 bases in the middle. DNA of the CDR3: TGTGCCAGCAGTTTTTTGAGCACAGATACGCAGTATTTT. This codes for CASSFLSTDTQYF.

In nucleotides, the CDR3 is TGTGCCACCAGTGACCTGGACAGGGACCAAGAGACCCAGTACTTC. This codes for CATSDLDRDQETQYF. The chain couples TRBV24-1 to TRBJ2-5; TRBD1 aligns across 8 bases. Germline lookup yields CDR1 KGHDR and CDR2 SFDVKD. V lost 4 bases and J lost 0; bases outside the gene matches: 3. This CDR3 region has 15 residues.

V and J are TRBV18 and TRBJ1-5; tentative D call: TRBD1 (6 bases). This CDR3 is 17 amino acids long. V lost 1 base to trimming and J lost 0 bases, with 13 bases between them. Germline V gene sequence: CDR1 KGHSH, CDR2 LQKENI. The CDR3 here is CASSPLGGRSSNQPQHF. The CDR3 region has the DNA TGTGCCAGCTCACCACTGGGGGGCCGAAGTAGCAATCAGCCCCAGCATTTT.

This clonotype showed up many times. V usage is TRBV15 and J usage is TRBJ1-6, with no clear D. Germline CDR1 and CDR2: LNHNV and YYDKDF (reference sequence). The CDR3 is made up of 14 amino acids. V lost 3 bases and J 14 bases, leaving 17 bases between the germline ends. CDR3 protein: CATSRTWAQKALHF. The CDR3 bases are TGTGCCACCAGCAGGACATGGGCCCAAAAGGCCCTCCACTTT.

The V gene is TRBV29-1, the J gene TRBJ2-1; 10 bases are a match to TRBD1. With 3 bases clipped from V and 8 bases from J, the junction kept 4 bases outside the gene matches. The CDR3 covers 13 residues. Looked up from germline, CDR1 is SQVTM and CDR2 is ANQGSEA. The CDR3 reads CSVDGQGGDEQFF. The CDR3 DNA reads as TGCAGCGTTGACGGACAGGGGGGCGATGAGCAGTTCTTC.

V and J are TRBV3-2 and TRBJ1-2; TRBD1, as called in the table, went unchecked against the DNA. TRBV3-2 is labeled a pseudogene. The CDR3 loop spans 13 amino acids. In nucleotides, the CDR3 is TGTGCCAGCAACGTACAGGGTATCCATGGCTACACCTTC. This codes for CASNVQGIHGYTF.

Of note for this clonotype: A much larger clone lies one base from this, so it may be a read error. No conserved phenylalanine or tryptophan ends this CDR3, so it is likely a read error. V and J are TRBV7-9 and TRBJ1-3, with TRBD1 matching over 7 bases. Trimming cost V 4 bases and J 3 bases; bases outside gene matches: 6. Germline CDR1 reads SEHNR; CDR2 reads FQNEAQ (reference sequence). The CDR3 has 15 residues. CDR3 sequence: CASSSAGGIGNTIYL. The CDR3 bases are TGTGCCAGCAGCTCCGCAGGGGGAATTGGAAACACCATATATTTA.

The genes are TRBV7-8 and TRBJ1-1; D is unclear. From germline, CDR1 is SGHVS and CDR2 FQNEAQ. With 1 base removed from V and 2 bases from J, the gap between germline ends came to 8 bases. The CDR3 has 14 amino acids. CDR3 coding DNA: TGTGCCAGCAGCTTAGACGGGATAAACACTGAAGCTTTCTTT. It is translated as CASSLDGINTEAFF.

This clonotype was recorded at least ten times. The CDR3 loop is CASSPTFPLGTGNTIYF. The CDR3 bases are TGTGCCAGCAGTCCTACTTTTCCCCTGGGGACTGGAAACACCATATATTTT. The rearrangement uses TRBV27 and TRBJ1-3; D uncertain. V was trimmed by 5 bases and J by 2 bases, leaving 19 bases between them. From germline, CDR1 is MNHEY and CDR2 SMNVEV (reference sequence). The CDR3 runs to 17 residues.

The chain employs TRBV9 and TRBJ1-6; D might be TRBD1 (6 bases). The CDR3 spans 15 residues. Germline loops: CDR1 SGDLS, CDR2 YYNGEE. Trimming cost V 5 bases and J 5 bases, with 14 bases left between them. In nucleotides, the CDR3 is TGTGCCAGCAGTCAACAGGGACGGAATAATTCACCCCTCCACTTT. It yields the protein CASSQQGRNNSPLHF.

This clonotype has only a few counts. The chain couples TRBV7-2 to TRBJ2-1, with TRBD2 matching 9 bases. Germline CDR1 SGHTA, CDR2 FQGNSA. J was trimmed by 3 bases and V by 4 bases; bases with no gene match: 1. The CDR3 is 14 residues long. DNA of the CDR3: TGTGCCAGCAGCTCACTAGCGGGCTACAATGAGCAGTTCTTC. Its protein is CASSSLAGYNEQFF.